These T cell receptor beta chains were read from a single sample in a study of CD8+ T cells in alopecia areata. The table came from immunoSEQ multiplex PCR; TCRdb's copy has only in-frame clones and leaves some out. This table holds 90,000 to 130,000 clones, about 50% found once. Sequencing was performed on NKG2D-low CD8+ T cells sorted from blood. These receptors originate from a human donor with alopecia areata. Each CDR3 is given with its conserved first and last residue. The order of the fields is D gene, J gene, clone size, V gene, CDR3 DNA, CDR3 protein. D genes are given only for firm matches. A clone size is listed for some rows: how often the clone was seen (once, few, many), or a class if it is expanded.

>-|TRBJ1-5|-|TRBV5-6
TGTGCCAGCAGTTCATGGGGTGGTTGGCCCCAGCATTTT
CASSSWGGWPQHF
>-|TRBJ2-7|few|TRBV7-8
TGTGCCAGCAGCCTCACCCCCTACGAGCAGTACTTC
CASSLTPYEQYF
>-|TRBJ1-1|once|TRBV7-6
TGTGCCAGCCAACAGGGCACGGGCACTGAAGCTTTCTTT
CASQQGTGTEAFF
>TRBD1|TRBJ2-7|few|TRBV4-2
TGTGCCAGCAGCGAAGCCGGGACAGGGCCCTACGAGCAGTACTTC
CASSEAGTGPYEQYF
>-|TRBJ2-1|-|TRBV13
TGTGCCAGCAGTTCAACCTTAGCCAATGAGCAGTTCTTC
CASSSTLANEQFF
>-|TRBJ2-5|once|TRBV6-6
TGTGCCAGCAGCCACGACCCAGAGACCCAGTACTTC
CASSHDPETQYF
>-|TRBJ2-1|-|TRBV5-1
TGCGCCAGCAGCTTGGCCGCACAGGACCCCGTCAATGAGCAGTTCTTC
CASSLAAQDPVNEQFF
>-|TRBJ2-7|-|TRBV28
TGTGCCAGCAGGGAGGTAGGGAACTCCTACGAGCAGTACTTC
CASREVGNSYEQYF
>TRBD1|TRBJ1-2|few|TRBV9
TGTGCCAGCAGCGTAGGGGAATGGACAGGATATGGCTACACCTTC
CASSVGEWTGYGYTF
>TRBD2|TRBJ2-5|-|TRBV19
TGTGCCAGTAGTATGATGTGGGGGCTAGCGGGAGCGGTAAACCAAGAGACCCAGTACTTC
CASSMMWGLAGAVNQETQYF
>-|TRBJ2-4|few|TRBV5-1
TGCGCCAGCAGCTTGTCAGTGGGAAACATTCAGTACTTC
CASSLSVGNIQYF
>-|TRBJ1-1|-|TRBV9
TGTGCCAGCGACCCTACAGGCCTGAACACTGAAGCTTTCTTT
CASDPTGLNTEAFF
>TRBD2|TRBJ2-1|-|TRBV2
TGTGCCAATTCCGGGACTAGCAGAAACAATGAGCAGTTCTTC
CANSGTSRNNEQFF
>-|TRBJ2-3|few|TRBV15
TGTGCCACCAGCAGTCTTACAGATACGCAGTATTTT
CATSSLTDTQYF
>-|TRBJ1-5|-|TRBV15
TGTGCCACCAGCAGAGGTTCCGGACAGAGCAATCAGCCCCAGCATTTT
CATSRGSGQSNQPQHF
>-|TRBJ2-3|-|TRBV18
TGTGCCAGCTCGCACTCTCCAGATACGCAGTATTTT
CASSHSPDTQYF
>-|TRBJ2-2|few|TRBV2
TGTGCCAGAGTGACAGAGAACACCGGGGAGCTGTTTTTT
CARVTENTGELFF
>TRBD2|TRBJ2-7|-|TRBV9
TGTGCCAGCAGCGTAGGCTTGGCGGGAGGGTCCTACGAGCAGTACTTC
CASSVGLAGGSYEQYF
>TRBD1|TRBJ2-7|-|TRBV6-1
TGTGCCAGCCTACGCAAAGGACAGGGGTCCCACGAGCAGTACTTC
CASLRKGQGSHEQYF
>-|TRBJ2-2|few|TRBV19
TGTGCCAGTAGTATTTTTCTGGGGCTGCACACCGGGGAGCTGCTTTTT
CASSIFLGLHTGELLF
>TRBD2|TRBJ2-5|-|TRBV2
TGTGCCAGCACTCACGGGGACTACTACCAAGAGACCCAGTACTTC
CASTHGDYYQETQYF
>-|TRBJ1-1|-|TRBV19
TGTGCCACCGCCTCTTTAGGGGGAATGAACACTGAAGCTTTCTTT
CATASLGGMNTEAFF
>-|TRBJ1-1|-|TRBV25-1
TGTGCCAGCAGGTATACCCGGGACACTGAAGCTTTCTTT
CASRYTRDTEAFF
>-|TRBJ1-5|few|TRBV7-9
TGTGCCAGCAGCACCGGTCGCCAGCCCCAGCATTTT
CASSTGRQPQHF
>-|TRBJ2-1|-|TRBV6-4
TGTGCCAGCACAGGGACTTTCTGCTCCTACAATGAGCAGTTCTTC
CASTGTFCSYNEQFF
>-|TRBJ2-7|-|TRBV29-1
TGCAGCGTTTCCCGGGGTGCCTCCGAGCAGTACTTC
CSVSRGASEQYF
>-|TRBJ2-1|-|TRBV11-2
TGTGCCAGCAGCTCCACCGTTTATGAGCAGTTCTTC
CASSSTVYEQFF
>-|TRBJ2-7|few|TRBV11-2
TGTGCCAGCAGCTTCCGACCTGGGAACGAGCAGTACTTC
CASSFRPGNEQYF
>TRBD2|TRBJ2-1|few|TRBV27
TGTGCCAGCAGTTCCGGGACTAGCGGAGGCAATGAGCAGTTCTTC
CASSSGTSGGNEQFF
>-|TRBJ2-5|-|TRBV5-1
TGCGCCAGCAGCCCACATGCCTCGACAGACATGCTGTACCAAGAGACCCAGTACTTC
CASSPHASTDMLYQETQYF
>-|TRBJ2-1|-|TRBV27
TGTGCCAGCAGCGGCCGGGACTTATACAATGAGCAGTTCTTC
CASSGRDLYNEQFF
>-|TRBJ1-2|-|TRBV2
TGTGCCAGCAGCCCGCTTGAGTCCCCCCTCTGGACCGGTGGCTACACCTTC
CASSPLESPLWTGGYTF
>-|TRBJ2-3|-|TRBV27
TGTGCCAGCAGTTTTAGGGGTTCTGATACGCAGTATTTT
CASSFRGSDTQYF
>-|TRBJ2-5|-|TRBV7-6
TGTGCCAGCAGCGGGACTGGCTACCAATTAGAGACCCAGTACTTC
CASSGTGYQLETQYF
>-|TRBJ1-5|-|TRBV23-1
TGCGCCAGCAGTCAATCCTCAAGGGAGCGTCAGCCCCAGCATTTT
CASSQSSRERQPQHF
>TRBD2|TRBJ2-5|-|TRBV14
TGTGCCAGCAGCCGGGGAGGGAGCCCTCACTTC
CASSRGGSPHF
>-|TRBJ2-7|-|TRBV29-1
TGCAGCGTCACGGACAAAGGATCCCACGAGCAGTACTTC
CSVTDKGSHEQYF
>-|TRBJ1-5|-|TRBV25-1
TGTGCCAGCAGTGAAGCAGGGCTCGAGCAGCCCCAGCATTTT
CASSEAGLEQPQHF
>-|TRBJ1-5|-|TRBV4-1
TGCGCCAGCAGCCAAGTGGGCATTCCAACGGGCTATATCAATCAGCCCCAGCATTTT
CASSQVGIPTGYINQPQHF
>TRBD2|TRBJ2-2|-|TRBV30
TGTGCCTGGAGTGTTAGCGGGAGGGGCACCGGGGAGCTGTTTTTT
CAWSVSGRGTGELFF
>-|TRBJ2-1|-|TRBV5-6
TGTGCCAGCAGCGAGGGAACGGTGGTCTATGAGCAGTTCTTC
CASSEGTVVYEQFF
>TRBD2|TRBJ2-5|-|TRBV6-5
TGTGCCAGCAGCCTAGCGGATCAAGAGACCCAGTACTTC
CASSLADQETQYF